This T cell receptor (beta chain) was profiled in a study of response to subunit inactivated influenza vaccine. Whole-study findings and limits: Seasonal influenza vaccination, on each occasion, was suggested by the authors to recruit few new T cells.

This clonotype was seen a handful of times. The antigen is undetermined. TCRdb reanalysed the RT-PCR reads using MiXCR and keeps one entry per CDR3 protein. This sample has some 600,000 distinct CDR3 sequences; 11% to 15% occur once, and the top ten carry 7.5% to 8%. Trimming cost V 4 bases and J 5 bases, with 8 bases left between them. The CDR3 loop spans 12 amino acids. Germline CDR1 and CDR2: SGHDN and FVKESK. The origin of this receptor is a man in his forties or fifties who received an inactivated influenza vaccine. The V call is TRBV14, the J call TRBJ1-2, with D perhaps matching TRBD1 (6 bases). Sequenced material: PBMCs from blood, taken around 14 days before vaccination. CDR3 loop: CASSRRGYGYTF. The DNA of the CDR3 is TGTGCCAGCAGCCGCAGGGGTTATGGCTACACCTTC.